This is a list of T cell receptor beta chains from one sample in a study of blood T cell repertoires in COVID-19. Measured with immunoSEQ multiplex PCR; TCRdb has only the in-frame clones, and not every one. The sample yields around 68,000 clones, 75% to 90% seen once. The sample consisted of peripheral blood. Receptors were obtained from a middle-aged man with acute or convalescent COVID-19. Both conserved end residues are part of each CDR3. The D gene is left open where the match is weak. Size tells how often a clone was seen (once, few, many) or the class of an expanded clone, and some rows leave it out.

v_gene: TRBV11-3; abundance: -; d_gene: TRBD2; j_gene: TRBJ2-1; CDR3aa: CASSTSGLYNEQFF
v_gene: TRBV6-5; abundance: -; d_gene: -; j_gene: TRBJ2-1; CDR3aa: CAIRVYNEQFF
v_gene: TRBV5-4; abundance: -; d_gene: TRBD1; j_gene: TRBJ1-2; CDR3aa: CASSYTGGGYGYTF
v_gene: TRBV20-1; abundance: -; d_gene: -; j_gene: TRBJ1-1; CDR3aa: CSASRSTEAFF
v_gene: TRBV19; abundance: -; d_gene: -; j_gene: TRBJ1-5; CDR3aa: CASSFRQGNQPQHF
v_gene: TRBV30; abundance: -; d_gene: -; j_gene: TRBJ1-5; CDR3aa: CAWSGPGGLGQPQHF
v_gene: TRBV18; abundance: -; d_gene: -; j_gene: TRBJ1-1; CDR3aa: CASSSTENTEAFF
v_gene: TRBV7-9; abundance: -; d_gene: TRBD2; j_gene: TRBJ2-5; CDR3aa: CASTLTAGEETQYF
v_gene: TRBV6-5; abundance: -; d_gene: -; j_gene: TRBJ1-1; CDR3aa: CASSYSTSGPGEAFF
v_gene: TRBV28; abundance: -; d_gene: TRBD1; j_gene: TRBJ1-2; CDR3aa: CASSVDRVYGYTF
v_gene: TRBV6-5; abundance: -; d_gene: -; j_gene: TRBJ2-1; CDR3aa: CASRIQGTNEQFF
v_gene: TRBV19; abundance: -; d_gene: TRBD1; j_gene: TRBJ2-2; CDR3aa: CASSITSRGYTGELFF
v_gene: TRBV10-1; abundance: -; d_gene: TRBD1; j_gene: TRBJ1-3; CDR3aa: CASSLRDRLSSGNTIYF
v_gene: TRBV11-2; abundance: few; d_gene: TRBD1; j_gene: TRBJ2-1; CDR3aa: CASLTGTGDNEQFF
v_gene: TRBV12-3/TRBV12-4; abundance: -; d_gene: TRBD1; j_gene: TRBJ1-3; CDR3aa: CASGQGSGNTIYF
v_gene: TRBV29-1; abundance: -; d_gene: -; j_gene: TRBJ1-5; CDR3aa: CSVSGFGGSNQPQHF
v_gene: TRBV11-2; abundance: -; d_gene: TRBD2; j_gene: TRBJ2-7; CDR3aa: CASSPIWTGGPPYEQYF
v_gene: TRBV15; abundance: -; d_gene: -; j_gene: TRBJ1-1; CDR3aa: CATSTRTGTEAFF
v_gene: TRBV4-3; abundance: -; d_gene: -; j_gene: TRBJ1-3; CDR3aa: CASSQSTTSGNTIYF
v_gene: TRBV2; abundance: -; d_gene: -; j_gene: TRBJ1-2; CDR3aa: CASSTQGFGYTF
v_gene: TRBV7-8; abundance: once; d_gene: -; j_gene: TRBJ2-2; CDR3aa: CASSLGGARTGELFF
v_gene: TRBV19; abundance: once; d_gene: -; j_gene: TRBJ1-4; CDR3aa: CASSIKPREKLFF
v_gene: TRBV19; abundance: once; d_gene: TRBD2; j_gene: TRBJ2-5; CDR3aa: CASSILGGGKETQYF
v_gene: TRBV2; abundance: -; d_gene: TRBD1; j_gene: TRBJ1-6; CDR3aa: CASSEGTGENSPLHF
v_gene: TRBV28; abundance: -; d_gene: -; j_gene: TRBJ2-5; CDR3aa: CASSLGFQETQYF
v_gene: TRBV11-2; abundance: -; d_gene: TRBD1; j_gene: TRBJ1-1; CDR3aa: CASSSYRGPEAFF
v_gene: TRBV14; abundance: -; d_gene: TRBD2; j_gene: TRBJ2-3; CDR3aa: CASSQGGLAWRDTQYF
v_gene: TRBV2; abundance: -; d_gene: TRBD1; j_gene: TRBJ1-5; CDR3aa: CASSVQGTAYNQPQHF
v_gene: TRBV12-3/TRBV12-4; abundance: -; d_gene: -; j_gene: TRBJ1-1; CDR3aa: CASSRQMNTEAFF
v_gene: TRBV19; abundance: -; d_gene: -; j_gene: TRBJ1-5; CDR3aa: CASRMGAGNQPQHF
v_gene: TRBV6-6; abundance: -; d_gene: TRBD1; j_gene: TRBJ1-4; CDR3aa: CASSWGQATNEKLFF
v_gene: TRBV5-1; abundance: -; d_gene: -; j_gene: TRBJ1-4; CDR3aa: CASSLAHGEGEKLFF
v_gene: TRBV19; abundance: -; d_gene: -; j_gene: TRBJ2-2; CDR3aa: CASSMRGQNTGELFF
v_gene: TRBV27; abundance: -; d_gene: -; j_gene: TRBJ2-7; CDR3aa: CASRGSGPTDEQYF
v_gene: TRBV18; abundance: -; d_gene: -; j_gene: TRBJ2-7; CDR3aa: CASSPQGSEQYF
v_gene: TRBV7-9; abundance: -; d_gene: -; j_gene: TRBJ1-6; CDR3aa: CASSRPTGGNSPLHF
v_gene: TRBV30; abundance: once; d_gene: TRBD1; j_gene: TRBJ1-1; CDR3aa: CAWEGQINTEAFF
v_gene: TRBV15; abundance: few; d_gene: -; j_gene: TRBJ1-5; CDR3aa: CATSTRTVSNQPQHF
v_gene: TRBV5-6; abundance: -; d_gene: -; j_gene: TRBJ2-2; CDR3aa: CASSLRWRESGELFF
v_gene: TRBV30; abundance: -; d_gene: TRBD1; j_gene: TRBJ1-4; CDR3aa: CAWSVSRTGDYEKLFF
v_gene: TRBV30; abundance: -; d_gene: TRBD1; j_gene: TRBJ1-1; CDR3aa: CAWDGQGGGTEAFF